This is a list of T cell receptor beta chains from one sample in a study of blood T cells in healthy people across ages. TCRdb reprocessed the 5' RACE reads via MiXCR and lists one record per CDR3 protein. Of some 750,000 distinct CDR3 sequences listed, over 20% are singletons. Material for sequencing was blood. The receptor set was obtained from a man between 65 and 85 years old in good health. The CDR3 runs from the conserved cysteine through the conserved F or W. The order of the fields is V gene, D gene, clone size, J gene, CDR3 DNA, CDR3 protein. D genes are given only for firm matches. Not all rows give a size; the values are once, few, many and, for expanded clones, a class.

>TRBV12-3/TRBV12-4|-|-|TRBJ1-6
TGTGCCAGCAGTTTATCACAGTCTAATTCACCCCTCCACTTT
CASSLSQSNSPLHF
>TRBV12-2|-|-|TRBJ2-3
TGTGCAAGTCGCTTAGACGCGGATACGCAGTATTTT
CASRLDADTQYF
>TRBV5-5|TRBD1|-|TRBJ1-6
TGTGCCAGCAGCTCGCCGGGACAGGGGGCTTATAATTCACCCCTCCACTTT
CASSSPGQGAYNSPLHF
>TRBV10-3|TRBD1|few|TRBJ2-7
TGTGCCATCAGGCCCGGGACAGGTAGCGAGCAGTACTTC
CAIRPGTGSEQYF
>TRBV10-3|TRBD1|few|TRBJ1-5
TGTGCCATCAGTGAAGGGGACAGCCTAAATCAGCCCCAGCATTTT
CAISEGDSLNQPQHF
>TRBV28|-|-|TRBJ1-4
TGTGCCAGCAGGACGACAGCGCCTAATGAAAAACTGTTTTTT
CASRTTAPNEKLFF
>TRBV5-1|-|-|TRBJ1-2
TGCGCCAGCAGCTTGGGCTCGGAGCGAAGTCCTGGCTACACCTTC
CASSLGSERSPGYTF
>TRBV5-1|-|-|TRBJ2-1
TGCGCCAGCAGCCCTGGAGGCGGGTTGAGGTTCTTC
CASSPGGGLRFF
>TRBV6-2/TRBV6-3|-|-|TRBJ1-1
TGTGCCAGCGGCCCGGGGGACACTGAAGCTTTCTTT
CASGPGDTEAFF
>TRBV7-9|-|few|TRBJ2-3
TGTGCCAGCAGCCCCCTCGATCAGGATACGCAGTATTTT
CASSPLDQDTQYF
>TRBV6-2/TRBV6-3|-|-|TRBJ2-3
TGTGCCAGCGGTAGGCAGATCACAGATACGCAGTATTTT
CASGRQITDTQYF
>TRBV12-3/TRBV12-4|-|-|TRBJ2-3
TGTGCCAGCAGGGGGGACTCGCCCTCCACGCAGTATTTT
CASRGDSPSTQYF
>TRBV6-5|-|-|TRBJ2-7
TGTGCCAGCAGTTACGACAGGCCCGTCGGGCAGTACTTC
CASSYDRPVGQYF
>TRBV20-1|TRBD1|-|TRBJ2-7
TGCAGCCCCTCTCTACCGGGGCAGGGGGCCTACGAGCAGTACTTC
CSPSLPGQGAYEQYF
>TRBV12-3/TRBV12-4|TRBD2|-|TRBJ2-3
TGTGCCAGCAGCCCCTTCAGCGGGGGCACAGATACGCAGTATTTT
CASSPFSGGTDTQYF
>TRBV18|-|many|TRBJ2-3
TGTGCCAGCTCACCAAGGCTAACAGTTCAGTCTAGCACAGATACGCAGTATTTT
CASSPRLTVQSSTDTQYF
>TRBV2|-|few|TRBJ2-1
TGTGCCAGCAGGAATCTAGCGCTCAGCTCCTACAATGAGCAGTTCTTC
CASRNLALSSYNEQFF
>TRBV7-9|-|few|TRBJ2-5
TGTGCCAGCAGCTTCGGCCTAGGGAAGGGAGAGACCCAGTACTTC
CASSFGLGKGETQYF
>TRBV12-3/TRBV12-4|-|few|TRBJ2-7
TGTGCCAGCAGTTCCGGGTCGGTGGGGCTCGAGTCCGAGCAGTACTTC
CASSSGSVGLESEQYF
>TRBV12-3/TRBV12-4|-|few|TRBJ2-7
TGTGCCAGCAGGGAGAGGTACGAGCAGTACTTC
CASRERYEQYF
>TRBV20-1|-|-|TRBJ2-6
TGCAGTGCTCCATTATGGGCTCGGGGTTCTGGGGCCAACGTCCTGACTTTC
CSAPLWARGSGANVLTF
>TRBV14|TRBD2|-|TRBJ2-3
TGTGCCAGCAGCCCATCGCTGCGGGCTAGCGGGACCACAGATACGCAGTATTTT
CASSPSLRASGTTDTQYF
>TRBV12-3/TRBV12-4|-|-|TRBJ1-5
TGTGCCAGCAGTCCCCGACAGGTTCGGGCTCAGCCCCAGCATTTT
CASSPRQVRAQPQHF